This T cell receptor (beta chain) was captured in a study of shared clonotypes between healthy human individuals. Study context: There were three CD4 naive, three CD4 memory, two CD8 naive and one CD8 memory plates per donor.

This clone was seen only once. The antigen remains unidentified. Each subset's genomic DNA was shared equally among a number of immunoSEQ plates. Sequencing was performed with immunoSEQ multiplex PCR; in TCRdb, only in-frame clones are kept and a portion is missing. The table lists 2.3 million or so clones, approximately 95% of them singletons. Broader study findings: The rarefaction results pointed to incomplete sorted-subset sequencing despite large depth. Shared clonotypes across all four donors exceeded non-shared ones in generation probability.

The CDR3 has 15 amino acids. V lost 5 bases and J lost 4, with 15 bases in between. Looked up from germline, CDR1 is KGHSH and CDR2 is LQKENI. The chain is built from TRBV18 and TRBJ1-5, with a tentative D call TRBD1 (5 bases). The sequence came from a man between 18 and 29 years old in good health. Some clones in this sample may be carry-over from other donors' samples. Sequencing was performed on naive CD4+ T cells from PBMCs. Sample subset: CD45RA+ positively selected. CDR3 bases: TGTGCCAGCTCATTCGGGTCTCGGGGGAATCAGCCCCAGCATTTT. Translated, it gives CASSFGSRGNQPQHF.